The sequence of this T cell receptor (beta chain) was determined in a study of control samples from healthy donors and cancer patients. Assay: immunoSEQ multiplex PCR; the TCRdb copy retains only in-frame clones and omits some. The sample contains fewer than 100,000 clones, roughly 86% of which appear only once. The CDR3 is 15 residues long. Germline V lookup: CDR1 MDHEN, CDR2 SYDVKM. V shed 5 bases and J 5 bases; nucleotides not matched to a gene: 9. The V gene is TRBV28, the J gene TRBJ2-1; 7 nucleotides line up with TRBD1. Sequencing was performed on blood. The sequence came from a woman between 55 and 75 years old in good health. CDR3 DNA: TGTGCCAGCAGTCCACTGACAGGGTCTAACAATGAGCAGTTCTTC. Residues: CASSPLTGSNNEQFF.